The T cell receptor beta chain under discussion was sequenced for a study of blood T cell repertoires in COVID-19. Looking at the study overall: There were acute and convalescent COVID-19 samples, and they came from the United States, Italy and Spain.

Per germline, CDR1 MDHEN and CDR2 SYDVKM. The CDR3 covers 14 residues. The V gene end was trimmed by 2 bases and the J gene end by 7 bases; junction bases not matched to a gene: 4. Original data processing: Amplifying reference gene primers gave estimates of nucleated cell counts. Measured with immunoSEQ multiplex PCR; TCRdb has only the in-frame clones, and not every one. The V and J calls and clone size were taken over from that table, and D and trimming were inferred from the DNA. The table has just under 300,000 clones, approximately 86% seen once; the top ten hold roughly 1.3%. Sequencing input: peripheral blood. The clonotype was recovered from a man between 70 and 80 years old with acute or convalescent COVID-19. The V call is TRBV28, the J call TRBJ2-1, with 8 bases that match TRBD2. CDR3 amino acids: CASSLAGGWNEQFF. DNA for the CDR3: TGTGCCAGCAGTTTAGCGGGAGGTTGGAATGAGCAGTTCTTC. Drawing the rest from reference TRBV28 and TRBJ2-1, the complete variable domain is DVKVTQSSRYLVKRTGEKVFLECVQDMDHENMFWYRQDPGLGLRLIYFSYDVKMKEKGDIPEGYSVSREKKERFSLILESASTNQTSMYLCASSLAGGWNEQFFGPGTRLTVL.